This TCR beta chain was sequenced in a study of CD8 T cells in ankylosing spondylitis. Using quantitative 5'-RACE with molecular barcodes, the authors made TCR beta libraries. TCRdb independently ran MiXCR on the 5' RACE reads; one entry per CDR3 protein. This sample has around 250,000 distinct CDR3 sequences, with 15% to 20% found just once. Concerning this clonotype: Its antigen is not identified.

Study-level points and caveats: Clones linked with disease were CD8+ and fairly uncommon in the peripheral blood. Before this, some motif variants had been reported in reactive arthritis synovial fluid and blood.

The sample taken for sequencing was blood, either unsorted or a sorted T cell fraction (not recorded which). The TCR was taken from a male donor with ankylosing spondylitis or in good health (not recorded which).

CDR3 in DNA: TGTGCCAGCATCGGGACTCCCGTGGATACGCAGTATTTT. Translating it yields CASIGTPVDTQYF. The J gene is TRBJ2-3, the V gene TRBV7-9; D may be TRBD2 (6 bases). Germline V CDR1 and CDR2: SEHNR, FQNEAQ (reference sequence). The CDR3 runs to 13 residues. V lost 7 bases and J 6 bases, leaving 14 bases between the germline ends.